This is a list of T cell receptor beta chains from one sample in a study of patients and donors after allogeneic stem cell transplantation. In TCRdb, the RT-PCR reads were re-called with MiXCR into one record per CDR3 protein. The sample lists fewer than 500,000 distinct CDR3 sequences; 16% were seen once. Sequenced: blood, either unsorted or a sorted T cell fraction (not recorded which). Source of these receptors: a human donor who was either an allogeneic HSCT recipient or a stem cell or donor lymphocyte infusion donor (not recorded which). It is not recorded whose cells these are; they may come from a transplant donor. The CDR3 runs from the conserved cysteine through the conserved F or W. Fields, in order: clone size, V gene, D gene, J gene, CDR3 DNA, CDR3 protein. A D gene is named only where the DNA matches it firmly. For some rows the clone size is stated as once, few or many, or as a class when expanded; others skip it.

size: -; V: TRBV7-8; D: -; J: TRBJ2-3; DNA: TGTGCCAGCAGCTTAGCGAGGCAGGACATTGTGTTAGATACGCAGTATTTT; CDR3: CASSLARQDIVLDTQYF
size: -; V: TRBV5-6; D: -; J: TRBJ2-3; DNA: TGTGCCAGCAGCTTGGTTGGGCGGGACACAGATACGCAGTATTTT; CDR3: CASSLVGRDTDTQYF
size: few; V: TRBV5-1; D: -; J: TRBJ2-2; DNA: TGCGCCAGCAGCTTGTTTCTGGGCACCGGGGAGCTGTTTTTT; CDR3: CASSLFLGTGELFF
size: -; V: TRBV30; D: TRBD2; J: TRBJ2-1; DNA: TGTGCCTGGGATCTCCGAGGGCGGGGGAGCTCCTACAATGAGCAGTTCTTC; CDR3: CAWDLRGRGSSYNEQFF
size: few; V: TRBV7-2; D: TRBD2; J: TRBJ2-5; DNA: TGTGCCAGCAGCTTAGGGCAGCGGGAGGGCCAAGAGACCCAGTACTTC; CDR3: CASSLGQREGQETQYF
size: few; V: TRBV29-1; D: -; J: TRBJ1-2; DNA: TGCAGCGTTGAAGAGGGGAGAAAGGGCTACACCTTC; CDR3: CSVEEGRKGYTF
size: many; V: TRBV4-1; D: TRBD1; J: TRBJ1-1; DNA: TGCGCCAGCAGCCAACCTCGGACAGGGATTATGACTGAAGCTTTCTTT; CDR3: CASSQPRTGIMTEAFF
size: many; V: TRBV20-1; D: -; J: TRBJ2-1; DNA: TGCAGTGCTAGAGGTATAGCGGCCCTTCTAAATGAGCAGTTCTTC; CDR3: CSARGIAALLNEQFF
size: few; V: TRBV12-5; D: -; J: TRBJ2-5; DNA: TGTGCTAGTGGTTTAGGCGGGATAGCCGCAGAGACCCAGTACTTC; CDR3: CASGLGGIAAETQYF
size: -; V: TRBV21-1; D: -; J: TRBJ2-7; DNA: TGTGCCAGCAGCAAAGAGCCTACTAGCGGGAGCCCCTACGAGCAGTACTTC; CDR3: CASSKEPTSGSPYEQYF
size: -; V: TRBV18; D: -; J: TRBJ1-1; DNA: TGTGCCAGCTCACCACCCACAGTTCTCCCCGGTGAAGCTTTCTTT; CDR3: CASSPPTVLPGEAFF
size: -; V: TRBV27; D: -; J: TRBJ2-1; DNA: TGTGCCAGCGCTTACCCCCAAGGTGAGCAGTTCTTC; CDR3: CASAYPQGEQFF